Listed below are T cell receptor beta chains from one sample, sequenced in a study of OX40 agonist ivuxolimab in advanced cancers. Sequencing used immunoSEQ multiplex PCR; TCRdb keeps in-frame clones, though not all of them. The sample has more than 70,000 clones, roughly four fifths seen once; the top ten hold around 5%. Sequences were derived from CD4+ or CD8+ T cells sorted from blood, sampled in a trial of the OX40 agonist ivuxolimab. The source of these receptors is an adult with an advanced solid tumor such as melanoma, head and neck, liver or kidney cancer. Both conserved end residues are part of each CDR3. The order of the fields is J gene, clone size, D gene, V gene, CDR3 protein, CDR3 DNA. D genes are given only for firm matches. Part of the rows lack a size; the others show once, few, many or a class for expanded clones.

J gene: TRBJ2-5; clone size: .; D gene: TRBD2; V gene: TRBV7-2; CDR3 protein: CASSFGSGGQQETQYF; CDR3 DNA: TGTGCCAGCAGCTTCGGTAGCGGGGGACAACAAGAGACCCAGTACTTC
J gene: TRBJ2-1; clone size: .; D gene: TRBD2; V gene: TRBV28; CDR3 protein: CASRAAASGYNEQFF; CDR3 DNA: TGTGCCAGCAGGGCCGCGGCTAGCGGCTACAATGAGCAGTTCTTC
J gene: TRBJ2-5; clone size: .; D gene: TRBD1; V gene: TRBV11-1; CDR3 protein: CASSFYRDREETQYF; CDR3 DNA: TGTGCCAGCAGCTTTTACCGGGACAGGGAAGAGACCCAGTACTTC
J gene: TRBJ2-1; clone size: .; D gene: TRBD2; V gene: TRBV5-1; CDR3 protein: CASSLGLAGFGEQFF; CDR3 DNA: TGCGCCAGCAGCTTGGGACTAGCGGGATTTGGTGAGCAGTTCTTC
J gene: TRBJ2-3; clone size: .; D gene: TRBD1; V gene: TRBV6-1; CDR3 protein: CASSADRGNTQYF; CDR3 DNA: TGTGCCAGCAGCGCTGACAGGGGAAATACGCAGTATTTT
J gene: TRBJ1-2; clone size: .; D gene: .; V gene: TRBV6-1; CDR3 protein: CASSEVRPELYGYTF; CDR3 DNA: TGTGCCAGCAGTGAAGTGCGCCCGGAACTCTATGGCTACACCTTC
J gene: TRBJ2-4; clone size: .; D gene: .; V gene: TRBV5-1; CDR3 protein: CASSAGLSLMNIQYF; CDR3 DNA: TGCGCCAGCAGTGCGGGGCTATCCTTAATGAACATTCAGTACTTC
J gene: TRBJ2-7; clone size: .; D gene: .; V gene: TRBV4-3; CDR3 protein: CASSQDPQLAKYEQYF; CDR3 DNA: TGCGCCAGCAGCCAAGACCCTCAACTAGCAAAATACGAGCAGTACTTC
J gene: TRBJ1-1; clone size: .; D gene: TRBD1; V gene: TRBV7-9; CDR3 protein: CASTIPGQGRTEAFF; CDR3 DNA: TGTGCCAGCACCATTCCGGGACAGGGGAGGACTGAAGCTTTCTTT
J gene: TRBJ2-7; clone size: few; D gene: .; V gene: TRBV4-1; CDR3 protein: CAITSWDTYEQYF; CDR3 DNA: TGCGCCATAACGAGTTGGGACACCTACGAGCAGTACTTC
J gene: TRBJ1-2; clone size: .; D gene: .; V gene: TRBV29-1; CDR3 protein: CSVAAQGNYGYTF; CDR3 DNA: TGCAGCGTTGCGGCACAGGGAAACTATGGCTACACCTTC
J gene: TRBJ2-3; clone size: .; D gene: .; V gene: TRBV13; CDR3 protein: CASSLGGYTDTQYF; CDR3 DNA: TGTGCCAGCAGCTTAGGCGGGTACACAGATACGCAGTATTTT
J gene: TRBJ2-7; clone size: .; D gene: TRBD2; V gene: TRBV11-2; CDR3 protein: CASASGTRISEQYF; CDR3 DNA: TGTGCCTCGGCGAGTGGGACTAGGATCTCCGAGCAGTACTTC
J gene: TRBJ1-2; clone size: .; D gene: .; V gene: TRBV27; CDR3 protein: CASSLSIQAGGYTF; CDR3 DNA: TGTGCCAGCAGTTTATCGATACAAGCCGGCGGCTACACCTTC
J gene: TRBJ2-1; clone size: .; D gene: .; V gene: TRBV6-6; CDR3 protein: CASSPYNEQFF; CDR3 DNA: TGTGCCAGCAGCCCCTACAATGAGCAGTTCTTC
J gene: TRBJ1-3; clone size: .; D gene: .; V gene: TRBV5-4; CDR3 protein: CASSLEASGNTIYF; CDR3 DNA: TGTGCCAGCAGCTTGGAGGCCTCTGGAAACACCATATATTTT
J gene: TRBJ2-2; clone size: few; D gene: .; V gene: TRBV5-1; CDR3 protein: CASSLGGQGRNTGELFF; CDR3 DNA: TGCGCCAGCAGCTTGGGGGGCCAGGGGCGAAACACCGGGGAGCTGTTTTTT